A single sample gave rise to the 10 T cell receptor beta chains below, sequenced in a study of Ad26.COV2.S vaccination and SARS-CoV-2 variants. Assay: immunoSEQ multiplex PCR; the TCRdb copy retains only in-frame clones and omits some. Found here are tens of thousands of clones, about 80% of them singletons; the top ten hold roughly half. The input for sequencing was peripheral blood, taken after recovery from COVID-19. The receptors originated from a human donor who had recovered from COVID-19.

V is TRBV3-1 (or the pseudogene TRBV3-2) and J is TRBJ1-2; the D gene is possibly TRBD1 (5 bases). The CDR3 covers 12 residues. V was pared by 6 bases and J by 4 bases, with 9 bases between. Germline V gives CDR1 LGHDT, CDR2 YNNKEL (reference sequence). CDR3 DNA sequence: TGTGCCAGCAGGGGAGACAGCTATGGCTACACCTTC. It is translated as CASRGDSYGYTF.

The chain couples TRBV6-2 or TRBV6-3 to TRBJ1-2, with a tentative D call TRBD1 (5 bases). This CDR3 spans 17 amino acids. V was shortened by 6 bases and J by 5 bases, with 25 bases between the two germline ends. Per germline, CDR1 MNHEY and CDR2 SVGEGT. CDR3 DNA: TGTGCCAGCAGCCAAGGGGCAGTCGGGGGAGAACTGTATGGCTACACCTTC. Amino acid sequence: CASSQGAVGGELYGYTF.

This clone was picked up one time. This rearrangement joins TRBV15 to TRBJ2-5, with D tentatively TRBD2 (5 bases). Germline CDR1 and CDR2: LNHNV and YYDKDF (reference sequence). This CDR3 spans 14 amino acids. Trimming cost V 4 bases and J 2 bases, with 11 bases left between them. The CDR3 here is CATSTGLQQETQYF. The CDR3 bases are TGTGCCACCAGCACCGGACTGCAGCAAGAGACCCAGTACTTC.

J is TRBJ2-1 and V is TRBV4-2; D may be TRBD2 (6 bases). The CDR3 consists of 16 residues. The V end lost 1 base, the J end lost 3 bases, and 13 bases lay between the germline ends. Looked up from germline, CDR1 is LGHNA and CDR2 is YNFKEQ. The CDR3: CASSQVGVGGYNEQFF. As DNA, the CDR3 is TGTGCCAGCAGCCAAGTGGGTGTGGGGGGCTACAATGAGCAGTTCTTC.

This chain uses TRBV2 with TRBJ1-5; D may be TRBD1 (5 bases). With 2 bases removed from V and 0 bases from J, the gap between germline ends came to 17 bases. CDR1 is SNHLY and CDR2 is FYNNEI in the germline V gene. This CDR3 is 18 amino acids long. The CDR3 spells CASSELSRQTLSNQPQHF. The CDR3 DNA follows: TGTGCCAGCAGTGAACTTTCTAGACAGACCCTTAGCAATCAGCCCCAGCATTTT.

The rearrangement links TRBV7-9 to TRBJ1-1; 8 positions agree with TRBD1. Trimming cost V 1 base and J 5 bases; bases outside gene matches: 3. The CDR3 consists of 14 residues. Germline V CDR1 and CDR2: SEHNR, FQNEAQ (reference sequence). CDR3 amino acids: CASSLGRGLTEAFF. DNA of the CDR3: TGTGCCAGCAGCTTAGGCAGGGGGCTGACTGAAGCTTTCTTT.

V gene TRBV7-2 combines with J gene TRBJ1-5; 7 nucleotides line up with TRBD1. The length of the CDR3 is 15 residues. The ends lost 1 base at V and 7 bases at J; junction bases unmatched: 7. The germline V gene encodes CDR1 SGHTA and CDR2 FQGNSA. Here the CDR3 reads CASSLGDREDQPQHF. The CDR3 region has the DNA TGTGCCAGCAGCTTAGGTGACAGGGAGGACCAGCCCCAGCATTTT. The full variable domain, its missing parts supplied by reference TRBV7-2 and TRBJ1-5, is GAGVSQSPSNKVTEKGKDVELRCDPISGHTALYWYRQSLGQGLEFLIYFQGNSAPDKSGLPSDRFSAERTGGSVSTLTIQRTQQEDSAVYLCASSLGDREDQPQHFGDGTRLSIL.

The CDR3 sequence is CATGQGNTEAFF. CDR3 in DNA: TGTGCCACCGGACAGGGGAACACTGAAGCTTTCTTT. The chain couples TRBV19 to TRBJ1-1; 8 positions agree with TRBD1. The CDR3 length is 12 residues. Germline V gene sequence: CDR1 LNHDA, CDR2 SQIVND (reference sequence). The ends lost 10 bases at V and 1 base at J; junction bases unmatched: 2.

The chain employs TRBV6-5 and TRBJ2-5, with a tentative D call TRBD2 (6 bases). Trimming removed 2 bases at V and 1 base at J, with 14 bases between. This CDR3 comprises 16 residues. CDR1 is MNHEY and CDR2 is SVGAGI in the germline V gene. The CDR3 protein is CASSYGAGFTQETQYF. The CDR3 DNA is TGTGCCAGCAGTTACGGGGCGGGGTTCACCCAAGAGACCCAGTACTTC.

This clone was counted once. The gene calls are TRBV6-5 and TRBJ1-5; possible D gene TRBD1, 5 bases. V was cut by 5 bases and J by 9 bases, with 17 bases left in between. The germline V gene encodes CDR1 MNHEY and CDR2 SVGAGI. The CDR3 consists of 14 residues. The CDR3 DNA follows: TGTGCCAGCAGTACCCCCAGGGTCCTCGGGCCCCAGCATTTT. This codes for CASSTPRVLGPQHF.